The 32 T cell receptor beta chains reported below all come from one sample, sequenced in a study of T-cell reconstitution after alpha-beta-depleted transplantation in children (dated by TCRdb to the mid-2010s). The library relied on PCR. Sequencer: Illumina HiSeq 2500. To normalize quantification of the TCRbeta repertoire, the TCR libraries were built with molecular barcoding that relied on unique molecular identifiers. TCRdb trimmed the raw reads at Q25, called clones with MiXCR and kept productive beta chains. Rows merge per CDR3 protein into single entries with the most common DNA and genes. The table for this sample lists hundreds of thousands of distinct CDR3 sequences; 16% of them were counted only once. The ten biggest clones cover about 1.1% of the sample. The specimen comprised PBMCs from the stem cell graft donor, sampled from the stem cell graft. The receptors here all came from a human donor who donated a stem cell graft to a child with acute myeloid leukemia.

V and J are TRBV4-3 and TRBJ2-7; 9 nucleotides agree with TRBD1. The trim removed 0 bases at V and 0 bases at J, leaving 9 bases unmatched. The CDR3 extends over 18 amino acids. Germline V gene sequence: CDR1 LGHNA, CDR2 YSLEER. CDR3 coding DNA: TGCGCCAGCAGCCAAGAAGCGGTAGGGACAGGGCTCTCCTACGAGCAGTACTTC. Translating gives CASSQEAVGTGLSYEQYF.

This chain joins TRBV12-3 or TRBV12-4 and TRBJ1-2, with a weak D call TRBD1 (6 bases). The CDR3 covers 14 residues. Trimming left V 3 bases short and J 2 bases short, with 10 bases between. DNA for the CDR3: TGTGCCAGCAGTTTCGGTACAGGGAACTATGGCTACACCTTC. Translation gives CASSFGTGNYGYTF.

The table lists this clonotype with many counts. The chain has TRBV20-1 and TRBJ2-5, with a weak D call TRBD2 (5 bases). V lost 0 bases, J lost 3 bases, and 8 bases lay in between. The CDR3 sequence is 13 residues long. The germline V gene encodes CDR1 DFQATT and CDR2 SNEGSKA (reference sequence). This CDR3 is CSARDWRKETQYF. In nucleotides, the CDR3 is TGCAGTGCTAGAGATTGGAGGAAAGAGACCCAGTACTTC.

The genes are TRBV24-1 and TRBJ2-3; the D call may be TRBD1 or TRBD2 (6 bases each). This CDR3 contains 16 residues. V was clipped by 4 bases and J by 5 bases, with 18 bases between them. Germline V gene sequence: CDR1 KGHDR, CDR2 SFDVKD. This chain's CDR3 is CATSDPQGSGVDTQYF. The CDR3, as DNA: TGTGCCACCAGTGACCCACAGGGTTCGGGGGTAGATACGCAGTATTTT.

Many counts were recorded for this clonotype. The chain couples TRBV12-3 or TRBV12-4 to TRBJ1-1; TRBD1 might be the D (6 bases). There are 16 residues in the CDR3. V gave up 9 bases and J gave up 1 base, with 21 bases separating them. CDR3 in DNA: TGTGCCAGTATGGCCCACGGGGGGCGGACGAACACTGAAGCTTTCTTT. It codes for CASMAHGGRTNTEAFF.

This clonotype was observed a handful of times. The chain joins TRBV30 to TRBJ1-2; D gene unclear. In germline, CDR1 is GTSNPN, CDR2 SVGIG (reference sequence). Trimming cost V 0 bases and J 10 bases, with 15 bases left between them. The CDR3 length is 13 residues. As DNA, the CDR3 is TGTGCCTGGAGTGTAAATAAGCAGGTGCCCTACACCTTC. Amino acids: CAWSVNKQVPYTF.

This clonotype was picked up many times. V is TRBV20-1 and J is TRBJ2-1; D is unresolved. CDR1 DFQATT and CDR2 SNEGSKA come from the germline V gene (reference sequence). The CDR3 contains 10 residues. V was shortened by 7 bases and J by 3 bases, with 4 bases between the two germline ends. The CDR3 coding sequence is TGCAGTGGTAACTACAATGAGCAGTTCTTC. Translating it yields CSGNYNEQFF.

V is TRBV3-1 and J is TRBJ1-1, with no clear D. CDR3 length equals 12 residues. Trimming removed 0 bases from V and 3 bases from J, with 2 bases in between. CDR1 and CDR2 from the germline V gene are LGHDT and YNNKEL (reference sequence). Written as DNA, the CDR3 is TGTGCCAGCAGCCAAGAGGACACTGAAGCTTTCTTT. It yields the protein CASSQEDTEAFF.

The CDR3 is CASSWGTGYSNQPQHF. CDR3 DNA: TGTGCCAGCAGCTGGGGGACAGGGTATAGCAATCAGCCCCAGCATTTT. The V gene is TRBV7-2, the J gene TRBJ1-5, with 9 bases matching TRBD1. Germline V gives CDR1 SGHTA, CDR2 FQGNSA. The length of the CDR3 is 16 residues. With V trimmed by 4 bases and J by 0 bases, 4 bases remained unmatched.

The genes are TRBV7-6 and TRBJ1-1; D uncertain. CDR3 length: 13 residues. CDR1 is SGHVS, CDR2 FNYEAQ, per germline. V shed 6 bases and J shed 8 bases, with 16 bases lying between them. CDR3 loop: CASRPTVGEEAFF. For the CDR3, the DNA is TGTGCCAGCAGACCTACAGTGGGCGAAGAAGCTTTCTTT. The variable domain in full, completed from reference TRBV7-6 and TRBJ1-1, reads GAGVSQSPRYKVTKRGQDVALRCDPISGHVSLYWYRQALGQGPEFLTYFNYEAQQDKSGLPNDRFSAERPEGSISTLTIQRTEQRDSAMYRCASRPTVGEEAFFGQGTRLTVV.

This clonotype showed up just a few times. The chain recombines TRBV7-9 with TRBJ1-1; TRBD1 might be the D (6 bases). Per the germline V gene, CDR1 is SEHNR and CDR2 is FQNEAQ (reference sequence). Trimming removed 3 bases from V and 1 base from J, with 9 bases in between. The CDR3 is 14 amino acids. The CDR3 nucleotides read TGTGCCAGCAGCTTTAAACAGGGGAACACTGAAGCTTTCTTT. Its translation: CASSFKQGNTEAFF.

This clonotype appeared a few times. The J gene is TRBJ2-5, the V gene TRBV7-2; D perhaps matches TRBD2 (6 bases). V shed 5 bases and J shed 2 bases, with 18 bases lying between them. The CDR3 is made up of 16 amino acids. Germline CDR1 and CDR2: SGHTA and FQGNSA. The CDR3 DNA sequence: TGTGCCAGCAGCAAACGCGGGGTTGGGGGACAAGAGACCCAGTACTTC. It translates to CASSKRGVGGQETQYF.

This clonotype has a count of ten or more. The chain links TRBV20-1 to TRBJ1-1, with 8 positions matching TRBD1. V was clipped by 3 bases and J by 0 bases; unmatched bases: 9. Germline-derived CDR1 and CDR2 are DFQATT and SNEGSKA (reference sequence). This CDR3 has 16 amino acids. The CDR3 DNA reads as TGCAGTGCTAGGGACAACAGGGGGGGCTTGAACACTGAAGCTTTCTTT. This codes for CSARDNRGGLNTEAFF.

The chain uses TRBV12-3 or TRBV12-4 and TRBJ1-2; 11 bases are a match to TRBD1. This CDR3 spans 15 amino acids. V shed 5 bases and J 2 bases; nucleotides not matched to a gene: 4. CDR3 nucleotide sequence: TGTGCCAGCAGTCGGACAGGGGGCGGAAACTATGGCTACACCTTC. This sequence encodes CASSRTGGGNYGYTF.

The CDR3 loop is CATSGITGELFF. The CDR3 nucleotides read TGTGCCACCAGTGGGATTACCGGGGAGCTGTTTTTT. This chain links TRBV24-1 with TRBJ2-2; D uncertain. Germline-derived CDR1 and CDR2 are KGHDR and SFDVKD. This CDR3 is built from 12 residues. Trimming took 5 bases from V and 5 from J, leaving 5 bases between them.

This clonotype has at least ten counts. The genes are TRBV6-4 and TRBJ2-1; maybe TRBD2 (6 bases). This CDR3 has 15 amino acids. Germline V lookup: CDR1 MRHNA, CDR2 SNTAGT. V was clipped by 5 bases and J by 6 bases, with 17 bases between them. Written as DNA, the CDR3 is TGTGCCAGCAGTCCGGGACTCCGGGTGTCCAATGAGCAGTTCTTC. This encodes CASSPGLRVSNEQFF.

The chain recombines TRBV5-1 with TRBJ2-3, with a possible D match to TRBD1 (5 bases). Per germline, CDR1 SGHRS and CDR2 YFSETQ. This CDR3 is built from 14 residues. The germline V and J ends were trimmed by 5 bases and 0 bases, with 10 bases remaining between them. Here the CDR3 reads CASRDPGSTDTQYF. For the CDR3, the DNA is TGCGCCAGCAGGGACCCAGGGAGCACAGATACGCAGTATTTT.

This clonotype appeared a few times. The rearrangement uses TRBV6-1 and TRBJ1-1; the match to TRBD1 covers 8 bases. The CDR3 runs 17 residues. V shed 6 bases, J shed 1 base, and the junction held 13 bases outside the gene matches. Germline V gene data show CDR1 as MNHNS and CDR2 as SASEGT. Here the CDR3 DNA reads TGTGCCAGCAGCGTCGCTTACCGGGACAGGAGGAACACTGAAGCTTTCTTT. Its translation is CASSVAYRDRRNTEAFF.

In regard to this clonotype: A much larger clone lies a single base off, so this may be a read error. The genes are TRBV9 and TRBJ1-1; 7 bases fit TRBD1. The germline V gene encodes CDR1 SGDLS and CDR2 YYNGEE. The CDR3 length is 14 residues. With V trimmed by 2 bases and J by 1 base, 2 bases remained unmatched. CDR3: CASSVRGENTEAFF. CDR3 DNA: TGTGCCAGCAGCGTCAGGGGGGAGAACACTGAAGCTTTCTTT.

This clonotype has only a few counts. The J gene is TRBJ2-6, the V gene TRBV5-5, with D tentatively TRBD2 (5 bases). The CDR3 covers 15 residues. Trimming took off 4 bases at V and 0 bases at J, with 8 bases between the two ends. Germline CDR1 SGHKS, CDR2 YYEKEE (reference sequence). The CDR3, as DNA: TGTGCCAGCAGCGTCGGGGACTCTGGGGCCAACGTCCTGACTTTC. Encoded protein: CASSVGDSGANVLTF.

The chain uses TRBV9 and TRBJ2-5; the D gene is possibly TRBD1 (6 bases). The CDR3 sequence is 15 residues long. V dropped 0 bases and J dropped 0 bases, with 9 bases sitting between them. CDR1 is SGDLS, CDR2 YYNGEE, per germline. The chain's CDR3 is CASSVEGVHQETQYF. For the CDR3, the DNA is TGTGCCAGCAGCGTAGAGGGGGTTCACCAAGAGACCCAGTACTTC.

In its sample, this clonotype was seen a few times. The chain joins TRBV6-1 to TRBJ2-3; tentatively, D is TRBD1 (5 bases). V lost 6 bases and J lost 0, with 16 bases in between. Per germline, CDR1 MNHNS and CDR2 SASEGT. This CDR3 contains 16 residues. CDR3 amino acids: CASSPSGSGSTDTQYF. CDR3 DNA sequence: TGTGCCAGCAGCCCATCTGGGTCAGGGAGCACAGATACGCAGTATTTT.

The rearrangement joins TRBV6-4 to TRBJ2-1, with TRBD1 matching 7 bases. Germline CDR1 and CDR2: MRHNA and SNTAGT. The CDR3 is 18 amino acids. In nucleotides, the CDR3 is TGTACCCTCTGTCCAAGAGCGACAGGGATCAGTTCCTACAATGAGCAGTTCTTC. It yields the protein CTLCPRATGISSYNEQFF.

This rearrangement joins TRBV6-5 to TRBJ2-7; D may be TRBD1 (6 bases). Trimming shortened V by 2 bases and J by 0 bases, and 17 bases separated the two germline ends. Per the germline V gene, CDR1 is MNHEY and CDR2 is SVGAGI. This CDR3 is 17 amino acids long. The CDR3 nucleotides read TGTGCCAGCAGTTACACTATACCCGGGACACGCTCCTACGAGCAGTACGTC. It translates to CASSYTIPGTRSYEQYV.

This chain connects TRBV12-3 or TRBV12-4 to TRBJ2-5, with D perhaps being TRBD1 or TRBD2 (5 bases each). With 4 bases removed from V and 1 base from J, the gap between germline ends came to 10 bases. The CDR3 loop spans 14 amino acids. CDR3 nucleotide sequence: TGTGCCAGCAGTTGGGACCCTTTCCAAGAGACCCAGTACTTC. Translated: CASSWDPFQETQYF.

This clonotype turned up a few times. The CDR3 sequence: CASSVSTGGTGELFF. For the CDR3, the DNA is TGTGCCAGCAGCGTCTCGACAGGGGGTACCGGGGAGCTGTTTTTT. The chain uses TRBV9 and TRBJ2-2, with 9 bases fitting TRBD1. The CDR3 contains 15 residues. Germline values: CDR1 SGDLS, CDR2 YYNGEE. V was pared by 2 bases and J by 5 bases, with 4 bases of the junction left unmatched.

This chain connects TRBV30 to TRBJ2-3; D is perhaps TRBD1 (5 bases). Looked up from germline, CDR1 is GTSNPN and CDR2 is SVGIG (reference sequence). The ends were cut back, 3 bases at V and 5 bases at J, with 15 bases in the middle. This CDR3 is 14 amino acids long. CDR3 nucleotides: TGTGCCTGGAGCGAAGGAATGGGGCAAGATACGCAGTATTTT. Its protein product is CAWSEGMGQDTQYF. The variable domain in full, completed from reference TRBV30 and TRBJ2-3, reads SQTIHQWPATLVQPVGSPLSLECTVEGTSNPNLYWYRQAAGRGLQLLFYSVGIGQISSEVPQNLSASRPQDRQFILSSKKLLLSDSGFYLCAWSEGMGQDTQYFGPGTRLTVL.

Turning to this clonotype: It may be a read error: a sequence one base away is much more abundant. This rearrangement joins TRBV5-6 to TRBJ1-2; D is unclear. CDR1 is SGHDT, CDR2 YYEEEE, per germline. Trimming stripped 8 bases from V and 5 bases from J, with 16 bases between. The CDR3 covers 13 residues. The CDR3 region is CARARQSRYGYTF. The DNA for the CDR3 is TGTGCCAGGGCCCGTCAAAGTAGGTATGGCTACACCTTC.

This clonotype was seen many times. This sequence joins TRBV20-1 and TRBJ2-7, with TRBD2 matching 12 bases. In germline, CDR1 is DFQATT, CDR2 SNEGSKA (reference sequence). The CDR3 spans 14 residues. J was trimmed by 4 bases and V by 3 bases; bases with no gene match: 4. The CDR3 here is CSASGLAGRYEQYF. In DNA, the CDR3 is TGCAGTGCTAGCGGACTAGCGGGGAGGTACGAGCAGTACTTC.

This clonotype occurred a few times. The chain uses TRBV11-2 and TRBJ2-7; D tentatively reads TRBD1 or TRBD2 (6 bases each). V was shortened by 2 bases and J by 5 bases, with 13 bases between the two germline ends. Per germline, CDR1 SGHAT and CDR2 FQNNGV. CDR3 length: 14 residues. The CDR3 reads CASSLMGGRDEQYV. CDR3 DNA sequence: TGTGCCAGCAGCTTAATGGGGGGCAGGGACGAGCAGTACGTC.

At least ten counts were recorded for this clonotype. The chain links TRBV20-1 to TRBJ1-1, with D possibly being TRBD1 (5 bases). Trimming took off 6 bases at V and 10 bases at J, with 21 bases between the two ends. The V gene's germline CDR1 is DFQATT and CDR2 SNEGSKA (reference sequence). This CDR3 is 13 amino acids long. CDR3 loop: CSAAGGATGGAFF. The CDR3 nucleotides are TGCAGTGCCGCGGGAGGGGCTACAGGTGGAGCTTTCTTT.

With respect to this clonotype: A much larger clone differs by one base, so this may be a read error. The chain is built from TRBV6-5 and TRBJ2-7; tentative D call: TRBD1 (6 bases). This CDR3 spans 14 amino acids. Germline CDR1 reads MNHEY; CDR2 reads SVGAGI. The CDR3 reads CASSYKTGPYEHYF. CDR3 DNA sequence: TGTGCCAGCAGTTACAAGACAGGCCCCTACGAGCATTACTTC.